This note documents a single TCR beta chain sequence. The sample comes from a study of T cells of healthy individuals. Via MiXCR, TCRdb re-called the 5' RACE reads, giving one row per CDR3 protein. The sample has 85,000 to 100,000 distinct CDR3 sequences, around 17% seen once; the top ten hold under 7.5%. The CDR3 length is 18 residues. CDR1 is SGDLS and CDR2 is YYNGEE in the germline V gene. The J segment lost 8 bases and the V segment lost 3 bases, leaving 15 bases of the junction unmatched. This clonotype was obtained from a human donor in good health. V gene TRBV9 combines with J gene TRBJ2-1, with 12 bases matching TRBD2. The CDR3 region is CASSEGPSGRAGSDEQFF. The CDR3 nucleotides are TGTGCCAGCAGCGAAGGTCCTAGCGGGAGGGCCGGTTCTGATGAGCAGTTCTTC.